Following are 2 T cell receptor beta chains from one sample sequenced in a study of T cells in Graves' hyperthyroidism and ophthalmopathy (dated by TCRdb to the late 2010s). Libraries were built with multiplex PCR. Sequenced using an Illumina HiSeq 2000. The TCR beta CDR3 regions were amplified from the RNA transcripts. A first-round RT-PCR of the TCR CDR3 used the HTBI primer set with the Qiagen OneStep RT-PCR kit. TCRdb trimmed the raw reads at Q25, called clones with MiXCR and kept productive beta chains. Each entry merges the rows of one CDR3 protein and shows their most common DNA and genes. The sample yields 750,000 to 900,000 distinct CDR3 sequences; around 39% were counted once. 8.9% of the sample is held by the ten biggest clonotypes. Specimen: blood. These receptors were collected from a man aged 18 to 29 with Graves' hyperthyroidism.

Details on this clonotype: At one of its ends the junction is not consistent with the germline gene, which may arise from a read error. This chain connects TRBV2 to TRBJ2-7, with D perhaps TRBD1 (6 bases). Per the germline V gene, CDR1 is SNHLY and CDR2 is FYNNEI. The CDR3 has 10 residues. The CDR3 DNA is TGTGCCGGCAGGGGTGGAGAGCAGTACTTC. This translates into CAGRGGEQYF. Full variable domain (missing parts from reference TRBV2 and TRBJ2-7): EPEVTQTPSHQVTQMGQEVILRCVPISNHLYFYWYRQILGQKVEFLVSFYNNEISEKSEIFDDQFSVERPDGSNFTLKIRSTKLEDSAMYFCAGRGGEQYFGPGTRLTVT.

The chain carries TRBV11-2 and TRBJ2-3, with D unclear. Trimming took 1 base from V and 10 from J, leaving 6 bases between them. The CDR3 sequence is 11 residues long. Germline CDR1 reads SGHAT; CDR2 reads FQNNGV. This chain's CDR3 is CASSLVQAQYF. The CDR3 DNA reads TGTGCCAGCAGCTTAGTCCAAGCGCAGTATTTT.